What follows are 4 T cell receptor beta chains derived from one specimen sequenced in a study of shared clonotypes between healthy human individuals. Profiled with immunoSEQ multiplex PCR; TCRdb holds only in-frame clones, not every one. The profile covers 2 million to 2.5 million clones, with 92% appearing a single time and 0.3% to 0.4% taken by the ten largest. Sequencing input: naive CD4+ T cells from PBMCs. Documented subset: CD45RA+ positively selected. These receptors came from a man aged 18 to 29 in good health. Some clones in this sample may be carry-over from other donors' samples.

The chain has TRBV28 and TRBJ2-5; D unresolved. The V and J ends lost 3 bases and 0 bases respectively, with 8 bases between them. Germline V gene sequence: CDR1 MDHEN, CDR2 SYDVKM. This CDR3 region has 14 residues. The CDR3: CASSLSLYQETQYF. CDR3 in DNA: TGTGCCAGCAGTTTGTCGCTTTACCAAGAGACCCAGTACTTC.

In its sample, this clone was seen once. The chain employs TRBV5-1 and TRBJ2-7; TRBD2 agrees at 13 bases. CDR3 length: 15 residues. The V gene end was trimmed by 2 bases and the J gene end by 3 bases; junction bases not matched to a gene: 2. From germline, CDR1 is SGHRS and CDR2 YFSETQ. The CDR3 sequence is CASSFGLAGDYEQYF. CDR3 in DNA: TGCGCCAGCAGCTTCGGACTAGCGGGAGACTACGAGCAGTACTTC. Looking up the rest from reference TRBV5-1 and TRBJ2-7 gives the full variable domain: KAGVTQTPRYLIKTRGQQVTLSCSPISGHRSVSWYQQTPGQGLQFLFEYFSETQRNKGNFPGRFSGRQFSNSRSEMNVSTLELGDSALYLCASSFGLAGDYEQYFGPGTRLTVT.

Worth noting for this clone: One junction end disagrees with the germline gene, perhaps due to a read error. The chain is built from TRBV7-2 and TRBJ1-3, with 8 bases that match TRBD1. This CDR3 region has 16 residues. Germline CDR1 reads SGHTA; CDR2 reads FQGNSA. The CDR3 spells CASSFLPGQAGDTIYF. The DNA of the CDR3 is TGTGCCAGCAGCTTTCTACCGGGACAGGCTGGAGACACCATATATTTT. Filled out from reference TRBV7-2 and TRBJ1-3, the complete variable domain reads GAGVSQSPSNKVTEKGKDVELRCDPISGHTALYWYRQSLGQGLEFLIYFQGNSAPDKSGLPSDRFSAERTGGSVSTLTIQRTQQEDSAVYLCASSFLPGQAGDTIYFGEGSWLTVV.

V usage is TRBV7-9 and J usage is TRBJ2-7; 7 bases map to TRBD2. Looked up from germline, CDR1 is SEHNR and CDR2 is FQNEAQ (reference sequence). The CDR3 is made up of 15 amino acids. After removal of 2 bases from V and 4 bases from J, the junction contained 8 bases not matched to a gene. The DNA of the CDR3 is TGTGCCAGCAGCTTATTCGATGCGGGAGAATACGAGCAGTACTTC. Protein sequence: CASSLFDAGEYEQYF.